This entry lists 15 T cell receptor beta chains sequenced from one sample in a study of Ad26.COV2.S vaccination and SARS-CoV-2 variants. Treatment noted: around 19 received Ad26.COV2.S at low or high dose, single or two shots; about 5 received placebo; per-sample allocation not given. Day 63 after the first injection of vaccine or placebo was the sampling time. The data were produced by immunoSEQ multiplex PCR, yet TCRdb's version contains in-frame clones alone and is incomplete. The repertoire consists of fewer than 500,000 clones, with 75% to 95% occurring once and the leading ten covering more than 10%. The sample here was peripheral blood, taken in a trial of Ad26.COV2.S vaccine versus placebo. The receptors originated from a person between 18 and 59 years old who received the Ad26.COV2.S COVID-19 vaccine or a placebo.

The V gene is TRBV19, the J gene TRBJ1-5; tentatively, D is TRBD1 (5 bases). The CDR3 totals 18 residues. Germline V gene lookup returns CDR1 LNHDA and CDR2 SQIVND (reference sequence). Trimming took off 8 bases at V and 3 bases at J, with 26 bases between the two ends. The CDR3 DNA is TGTGCCAGTGCCCGGCAGGGAGTAGGTGGGCCCAACAATCAGCCCCAGCATTTT. It yields the protein CASARQGVGGPNNQPQHF.

J is TRBJ2-1 and V is TRBV5-8; TRBD2 is a possible D gene (6 bases). The CDR3 is 14 residues long. Per germline, CDR1 SGHTS and CDR2 YDEGEE. V was shortened by 4 bases and J by 8 bases, with 16 bases between the two germline ends. Here the CDR3 DNA reads TGTGCCAGCAGCGGGGGACTCGGGCTCGATGAGCAGTTCTTC. As protein: CASSGGLGLDEQFF.

For the CDR3, the DNA is TGTGCCAGCAGTCCGCCTAGCACAGATACGCAGTATTTT. It specifies CASSPPSTDTQYF. The chain recombines TRBV12-3 or TRBV12-4 with TRBJ2-3; D uncertain. V dropped 5 bases and J dropped 0 bases, with 6 bases sitting between them. The CDR3 length is 13 residues.

This chain uses TRBV6-5 with TRBJ2-1; the D gene is possibly TRBD2 (5 bases). Trimming left V 2 bases short and J 2 bases short, with 10 bases between. Germline V CDR1 and CDR2: MNHEY, SVGAGI. The CDR3 is 15 amino acids. The CDR3 bases are TGTGCCAGCAGTTACGGGCTAGCCCCCTACAATGAGCAGTTCTTC. The encoded protein is CASSYGLAPYNEQFF.

The genes are TRBV7-9 and TRBJ2-1; D perhaps matches TRBD2 (5 bases). V was shortened by 3 bases and J by 9 bases, with 12 bases between the two germline ends. Germline V gene sequence: CDR1 SEHNR, CDR2 FQNEAQ (reference sequence). This CDR3 has 13 amino acids. The CDR3 DNA follows: TGTGCCAGCAGCTTCTTTCTGGCGGGTGAGCAGTTCTTC. This translates into CASSFFLAGEQFF.

The chain is built from TRBV5-5 and TRBJ2-3; 10 bases map to TRBD1. Looked up from germline, CDR1 is SGHKS and CDR2 is YYEKEE (reference sequence). CDR3 length equals 17 residues. V lost 0 bases, J lost 4 bases, and 8 bases stayed unmatched. CDR3: CASSLGTGGKLADTQYF. The CDR3 coding sequence is TGTGCCAGCAGCTTGGGGACAGGGGGTAAGTTGGCAGATACGCAGTATTTT.

The V call is TRBV6-6, the J call TRBJ1-1; D possibly corresponds to TRBD1 (6 bases). There are 12 residues in the CDR3. The V and J ends lost 10 bases and 7 bases respectively, with 16 bases between them. Germline V lookup: CDR1 MNHNY, CDR2 SVGAGI (reference sequence). CDR3 amino acids: CATVLQGIEAFF. The CDR3 DNA sequence: TGTGCCACGGTTCTGCAGGGGATTGAAGCTTTCTTT.

J is TRBJ2-3 and V is TRBV15; possible D gene TRBD2, 6 bases. The ends were cut back, 2 bases at V and 0 bases at J, with 12 bases in the middle. Germline V gene lookup returns CDR1 LNHNV and CDR2 YYDKDF (reference sequence). The CDR3 is made up of 16 amino acids. The chain's CDR3 is CATSRNLASSTDTQYF. CDR3 nucleotide sequence: TGTGCCACCAGCAGAAACCTAGCGTCTAGCACAGATACGCAGTATTTT.

The V gene is TRBV27, the J gene TRBJ2-3, with 9 bases identical to TRBD2. Trimming removed 1 base from V and 0 bases from J; junction bases left unmatched: 8. The V gene's germline CDR1 is MNHEY and CDR2 SMNVEV (reference sequence). CDR3 size: 18 residues. The DNA for the CDR3 is TGTGCCAGCAGTTTATTCTGGGCTAGCGGGGCTAGCACAGATACGCAGTATTTT. Its protein is CASSLFWASGASTDTQYF.

This chain connects TRBV6-5 to TRBJ2-7; no clear D. Germline CDR1 and CDR2: MNHEY and SVGAGI. The CDR3 totals 14 residues. Trimming left V 4 bases short and J 2 bases short, with 12 bases between. Here the CDR3 DNA reads TGTGCCAGCAGTTTCCATGACCGCCCCTACGAGCAGTACTTC. This translates into CASSFHDRPYEQYF.

The chain couples TRBV10-3 to TRBJ2-5, with 7 bases matching TRBD2. The V segment lost 4 bases and the J segment 2 bases; nucleotides outside the gene matches: 10. The CDR3 is 16 amino acids. Per the germline V gene, CDR1 is ENHRY and CDR2 is SYGVKD. The CDR3 sequence is CAISGDGPSGQETQYF. The CDR3 DNA sequence: TGTGCCATCAGTGGTGATGGGCCTAGCGGACAAGAGACCCAGTACTTC.

The gene calls are TRBV5-6 and TRBJ1-2, with a possible D match to TRBD1 (6 bases). This CDR3 contains 12 residues. Germline loops: CDR1 SGHDT, CDR2 YYEEEE. The V end lost 6 bases, the J end lost 2 bases, and 8 bases lay between the germline ends. CDR3 DNA sequence: TGTGCCAGCAATCAGGGGAACTATGGCTACACCTTC. Translating it yields CASNQGNYGYTF.

The rearrangement uses TRBV5-6 and TRBJ2-1; 13 nucleotides match TRBD2. The CDR3 is made up of 15 amino acids. J lost 8 bases, V lost 4 bases, and 6 bases had no gene match. The germline gives CDR1 SGHDT, CDR2 YYEEEE. The CDR3, as DNA: TGTGCCAGCAGCCCTAGACTAGCGGGAGGATATGAGCAGTTCTTC. It yields the protein CASSPRLAGGYEQFF.

The V call is TRBV6-5, the J call TRBJ1-3; perhaps TRBD1 as D (5 bases). The CDR3 contains 13 residues. Germline V gene sequence: CDR1 MNHEY, CDR2 SVGAGI. The V gene lost 6 bases and the J gene lost 4 bases, with 10 bases spanning the gap. The DNA for the CDR3 is TGTGCCAGCAGCACCGACAGAGGAAACACCATATATTTT. Protein: CASSTDRGNTIYF.

The chain has TRBV27 and TRBJ2-7; TRBD2 matches at 8 bases. V trimming: 6 bases; J trimming: 3 bases; junction bases outside the gene matches: 7. The CDR3 length is 14 residues. The germline V gene has CDR1 MNHEY and CDR2 SMNVEV (reference sequence). The CDR3 is CASSLAGLDYEQYF. In DNA form, the CDR3 reads TGTGCCAGCAGCCTGGCGGGACTAGACTACGAGCAGTACTTC.